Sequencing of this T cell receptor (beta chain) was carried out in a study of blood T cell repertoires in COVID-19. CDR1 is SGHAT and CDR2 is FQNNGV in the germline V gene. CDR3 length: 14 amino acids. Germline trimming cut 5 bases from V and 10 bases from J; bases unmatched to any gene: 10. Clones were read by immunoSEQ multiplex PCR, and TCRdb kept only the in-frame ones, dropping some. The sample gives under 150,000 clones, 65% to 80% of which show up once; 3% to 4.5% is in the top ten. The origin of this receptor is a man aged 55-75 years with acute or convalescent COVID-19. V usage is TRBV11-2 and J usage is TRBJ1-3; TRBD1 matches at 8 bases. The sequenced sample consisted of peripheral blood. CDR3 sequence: CASSLRPGTGTIYF. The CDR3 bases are TGTGCCAGCAGCCTCCGTCCCGGGACAGGTACCATATATTTT.